This T cell receptor (beta chain) was observed in a study of beta chain features in type 1 diabetes (dated by TCRdb to 2016 to 2019). About the full investigation: No differences in mean age, gender distribution, total cell number or subset yield were found between patients and healthy donors. The study compared TCRB repertoires of sorted circulating CD4+ T cell subsets between recently diagnosed type 1 diabetes patients and matched healthy donors. Across all samples, 90 million to 130 million sorted cells were examined, and cell number per subset correlated strongly with RNA yield. Whereas all 30 or so donors provided naive and central memory subsets, regulatory and stem cell-like memory subsets were isolated from just 8 patients and roughly 8 healthy donors.

Each donor gave one peripheral blood draw, around 0.12 L on average, collected into heparinised tubes. A BD FACSAria II was used to sort naive, central memory, regulatory and stem cell-like memory CD4+ T cells with a panel that included CD45RO, CCR7, CD25, CD127, CD95 and CD27. Purity was above 95% for every sorted population. PBMCs were separated immediately by Lymphoprep density gradient centrifugation and were stained directly, without being cultured. Samples were stained and sorted in pairs, with one healthy donor and one patient per experiment, so that batch effects were minimized. This clone was observed a handful of times. This clone's antigen is unknown. Base qualities are not provided; no much larger clone lies one nucleotide away. What the work shows at the level of the full study, not this receptor alone: Because cDNA was sequenced instead of genomic DNA, highly expressing activated cells could be over-represented, though the groups showed no difference in activation or CD3 levels. Shorter templates might have been favored by PCR, but patient and control samples were amplified and corrected together, so both groups would have been affected equally by any skew. Type 1 diabetes patients showed a moderate but significant shortening of TCRB CDR3 length in all four CD4+ subsets. Only small numbers of individuals were included in the HLA sub-analyses, which left unresolved whether HLA type had any influence on TCRB rearrangement. The naive, central memory and regulatory TCRB repertoires appeared to resemble one another more closely among patients than among healthy donors. At VDJ recombination sites, type 1 diabetes patients had fewer insertions and more deleted nucleotides, which implies abnormalities in thymic rearrangement.

The entire amount of isolated RNA was reverse transcribed using the High Capacity cDNA Reverse Transcription Kit, so the sequenced TCRB transcripts were expressed ones. Naive, central memory and regulatory T cell samples underwent deep immunoSEQ sequencing, averaging roughly 3.3 million total reads per sample. Sorted cells were lysed in RLT buffer and RNA was extracted with DNase-treated RNeasy Micro or Mini kits, depending on cell number. To prevent cross-contamination, each cell subset was processed individually, whereas patient and healthy donor samples were processed jointly. TCRB sequences were amplified from cDNA with the immunoSEQ multiplex PCR, producing 87-bp fragments spanning the CDR3 region. The amplicons were sequenced using the Illumina HiSeq platform. From the authors' description of their analysis: PCR bias was corrected computationally using synthetic template baselines, and reads within Hamming distance 2 were collapsed, with unmergeable singletons discarded. Reads were aligned to IMGT to assign V, D and J genes, CDR3 length, and insertions or deletions at six rearrangement sites. Clonotype counts were normalized to sorted cell number within each subset before computing true diversity and Gini coefficients with the tcR R package. The overlap coefficient, calculated on TCRB nucleotide sequences, was used to quantify repertoire sharing. What TCRdb holds here is the immuneACCESS table cut down to in-frame rearrangements. Part of the clones is not present; checked against another copy, under half of the missing clones reflect an unresolved V gene, and the others are unexplained. For V, J and clone size, that table is used; D and trimming come from the DNA. The sample data list about 210,000 clones, and roughly 11% of these were observed just once. The top ten clones comprise 1% to 1.5% of the sample.

From its cysteine to its phenylalanine, the CDR3 spans 16 amino acids. The entry retains the CDR3 DNA only, 48 bases that are in frame from base 1. CDR1 and CDR2 were assigned from the germline V gene as SGHRS and YFSETQ. Clipping removes 1 base from V and 0 bases from J, with 5 as the unmatched junction base count. The chain uses TRBV5-1 and TRBJ2-7, with 9 bases in between that match TRBD2. The TCR originated in a man aged 18 to 30 in good health. Sequenced: central memory CD4+ T cells from blood. The DNA is as follows: TGCGCCAGCAGCTTGCGCGGGAGGGCCGTCTCCTACGAGCAGTACTTC. Translated, this is CASSLRGRAVSYEQYF.